This T cell receptor (beta chain) is drawn from a study of T-cell memory formation after mild COVID-19. Background on the study: Largely, the TCR clusters proved donor specific.

Trimming removed 4 bases from V and 2 bases from J; junction bases left unmatched: 5. CDR1 is MNHEY, CDR2 SMNVEV, per germline (reference sequence). This CDR3 region has 16 residues. Researchers used 5'RACE with constant-segment primers to make TCR alpha and TCR beta cDNA libraries that carry sample barcodes and UMIs. TCRdb independently ran MiXCR on the 5' RACE reads; one entry per CDR3 protein. The data hold 350,000 to 500,000 distinct CDR3 sequences, with about 22% observed a single time. Study-wide results and limits: Mainly in CM and EM were contracting CD4+ clones; CD8+ were in EMRA. Some SARS-CoV-2-responding clones were already detected in memory before infection.

This clonotype has more than one count but fewer than ten. The antigen is not known. Material for sequencing was PBMCs or a T cell subset sorted from them (not recorded which). The sequence was obtained from an adult woman who had mild COVID-19 (a few samples of this study predate the infection). Cell type and time point are not known. The rearrangement uses TRBV27 and TRBJ2-7, with 13 nucleotides matching TRBD2. In DNA, the CDR3 is TGTGCCAGCAGTTCGATCGGGACTAGCGGGGCCTACGAGCAGTACTTC. Protein sequence: CASSSIGTSGAYEQYF.